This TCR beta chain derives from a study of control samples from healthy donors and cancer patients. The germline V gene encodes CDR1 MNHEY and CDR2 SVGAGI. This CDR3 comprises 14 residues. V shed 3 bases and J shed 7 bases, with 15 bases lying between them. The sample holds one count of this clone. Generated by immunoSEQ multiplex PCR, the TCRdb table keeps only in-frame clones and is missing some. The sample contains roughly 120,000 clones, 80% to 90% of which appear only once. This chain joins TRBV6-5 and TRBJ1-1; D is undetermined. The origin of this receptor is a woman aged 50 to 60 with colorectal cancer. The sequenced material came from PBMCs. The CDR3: CASSYRPLGFEAFF. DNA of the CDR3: TGTGCCAGCAGTTATCGCCCACTTGGGTTTGAAGCTTTCTTT.